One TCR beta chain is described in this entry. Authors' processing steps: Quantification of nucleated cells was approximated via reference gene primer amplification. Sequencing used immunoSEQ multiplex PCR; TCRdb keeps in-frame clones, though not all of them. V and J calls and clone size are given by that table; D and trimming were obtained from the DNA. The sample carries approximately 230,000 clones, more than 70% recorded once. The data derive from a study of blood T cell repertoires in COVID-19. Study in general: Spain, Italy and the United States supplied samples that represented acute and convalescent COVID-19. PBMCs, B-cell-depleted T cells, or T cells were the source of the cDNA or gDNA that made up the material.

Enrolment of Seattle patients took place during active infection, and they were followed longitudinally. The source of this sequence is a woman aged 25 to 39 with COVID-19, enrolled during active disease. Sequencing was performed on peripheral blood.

CDR3 sequence: CATSSGMNRVEDYGYTF. CDR3 DNA: TGTGCCACCAGCAGTGGGATGAACAGGGTGGAAGACTATGGCTACACCTTC. V is TRBV15 and J is TRBJ1-2; D might be TRBD1 (6 bases). This CDR3 spans 17 amino acids. The V and J ends lost 3 bases and 3 bases respectively, with 20 bases between them. Looked up from germline, CDR1 is LNHNV and CDR2 is YYDKDF (reference sequence).